The present T cell receptor beta chain was sequenced within a study of cytomegalovirus exposure and HLA in healthy donors (dated by TCRdb to about 2017). For context, the study as a whole: According to an earlier analysis of around 600 of the donors, about 179 million T cells yielded roughly 110 million unique TCR beta sequences and 276 Gb of sequence data. An early release covering some 640 HLA-typed donors comprised 250 to 350 gigabases of sequencing data and 85 million or so unique TCR sequences. Of the roughly 400 genotyped donors, approximately 83% fell in the genetic ancestry cluster associated with self-reported Caucasian donors. The study was designed to test whether signatures of past pathogen exposure could be identified by cataloging public T cell receptors. Using immunosequencing, the study profiled T cell repertoires from 500 to 800 subjects and related those repertoires to cytomegalovirus serostatus. Along with the approximately 600-subject first cohort, a separate validation cohort of about 110 different subjects was used. To predict cytomegalovirus infection status, the study combined high-throughput TCR immunosequencing, statistical association of individual TCRs with disease status, and machine learning. A later analysis re-analyzed previously published TCR beta repertoires from about 600 donors and added high-resolution HLA genotyping to study TCR occurrence patterns. Rather than using new phenotypic data, the later analysis identified candidate immune exposures from TCR beta sequences and from how often those sequences occurred across donors. In an earlier analysis of 500 to 650 of the donors, high-throughput TCR beta sequencing was used to judge whether each TCR beta V gene segment behaved as functional or pseudogenic. Alongside the repertoire data, information on donor age, sex, ethnicity and CMV serostatus was compiled. A later genetic analysis used genome-wide SNP genotypes for about three fifths of the 666 donors, treating that subset as a discovery cohort. All discovery cohort repertoires had been generated using a single sequencing platform. HLA typing covered class I and class II loci at four-digit resolution. Typing coverage differed by locus: A, B, C, DRB1 and DQB1 were typed in about 620-640 donors, DQA1 in about 550, DPA1 in around 580, and DPB1 in just under 490. A handful of DR-DQ haplotypes were handled as single units for association and clustering because linkage in the cohort was strong. Among about 370 genotyped donors of the cohort, an average of approximately 240,000 unique TCR beta nucleotide sequences was sequenced per donor, of which about 19% were non-productive. What the work shows at the level of the full study, not this receptor alone: A later analysis found that TCR association rates varied across HLA loci, with DRB1 alleles showing the most associated TCRs and HLA-C alleles the fewest. In a later analysis, some 18,000 TCR beta sequences were associated with specific HLA alleles at a false discovery rate of 0.05. Immune exposure information for the cohort was limited to CMV serostatus. The study listed approximately 150 TCR beta chains as associated with cytomegalovirus. Because HLA typing was unavailable for some donors at each locus, only the typed subset was used in association tests. A later genetic analysis associated a missense DCLRE1C variant with V-gene and J-gene trimming of TCR beta chains, and an independent cohort replicated the association. Broadly in line with IMGT annotations, most TCR beta V segments showed up in productive rearrangements about 87% or about 30% of the time in an earlier analysis of several hundred of the donors. The classifier was reported to diagnose cytomegalovirus status with high specificity and sensitivity in both the original cohort and the validation cohort. A further reported finding was that TCR beta sequences accurately predicted the HLA-A and HLA-B alleles for most subjects in the first cohort. In a later analysis, HLA-associated TCR beta chains showed more clonal expansion and lower generation probabilities than non-associated chains that were equally common. In a later analysis, several top co-occurrence clusters were reported to appear linked to parvovirus B19, influenza, CMV and Epstein-Barr virus. Most TCR sequences were seen in very few donors, while some public TCRs were found in many individuals. In vitro tests confirmed that a few of the cytomegalovirus-associated TCR beta chains recognize cytomegalovirus antigens. Only TCR beta chains were sequenced in this cohort, and the absence of alpha or paired-chain data limited detectable features. Linkage disequilibrium might explain the correlated functional status among segregating V segments, but an unknown experimental factor could not be ruled out. The sequencing pipeline was judged likely to have produced a cluster of highly shared sequence variants as a technical artifact. Sequencing depth was assumed to be roughly uniform across donors in the presence/absence analyses, though that assumption may not hold. According to a later genetic analysis, donors in an Asian-associated ancestry cluster had fewer N-insertions in productive TCRs than the approximately 670-donor mean. Because counts were too low, 15 or so rarely observed V segments, including chromosome 9 orphons, were excluded from the earlier analysis of 587 of the donors. In a later analysis, most CMV-associated TCR beta chains were found to appear HLA-restricted, with HLA associations seemingly driven largely by CMV exposure. When HLA alleles, especially DR and DQ, strongly co-occurred, attributing TCR associations to individual alleles was difficult. According to the authors, the approach could potentially be generalized to other disease states and immunological phenotypes.

Receptors were amplified or captured by the immunoSEQ multiplex PCR assay. A mixture of 60 forward primers for TCR Vbeta segments and 13 reverse primers for TCR Jbeta segments was used in the multiplex PCR. The CDR3 region of rearranged TCR beta genes was amplified from genomic DNA by a multiplex PCR assay. On the Illumina HiSeq System, the amplified TCR beta libraries were sequenced as 87-base-pair reads. Per the authors' processing: A later analysis tallied some 79 million unique TCR beta chains across the 610 or so repertoires, and some 10 million of those chains were shared by two or more donors. Raw reads were error-corrected and collapsed into unique sequences with a nearest-neighbor algorithm that merged closely related sequences to remove PCR and sequencing errors. Alignment of CDR3 sequences to IMGT reference sequences was used to assign V, D and J gene segments. For a sequence to be retained, at least a six-nucleotide match to both a V gene segment and a J gene segment was required. A rearrangement was called productive if the CDR3 had no stop codons and remained in frame with V and J, and every other rearrangement was called non-productive. CDR3 was defined by IMGT convention, running from the second conserved V-encoded cysteine to the conserved J-encoded phenylalanine. In an earlier analysis of 500 to 650 of the donors, sequences lacking an unambiguous match to a single V gene segment were excluded. An earlier analysis of several hundred of the donors called V segments functional above 56.7% productive rearrangements and segregating when the between-donor standard deviation exceeded 5%. A statistical classification framework was built to diagnose cytomegalovirus status from the catalog of TCR beta chain sequences. In a later analysis, TCR nucleotide sequences were compared against IMGT/GENE-DB human TR gene sequences so that V and J genes could be assigned. Using the TCRdist pipeline, a later analysis assigned CDR3 sequences along with most-parsimonious VDJ recombination scenarios. A later analysis defined each TCR beta chain by its CDR3 amino acid sequence plus V-gene family, and excluded reads lacking a unique V-gene family. A later analysis removed nearly 600 highly shared, low-generation-probability nucleotide sequences to deal with suspected cross-contamination and a sequencing artifact. In a later analysis, a clonal expansion index was calculated for each public chain from normalized within-repertoire ranks of inferred template counts. A later analysis computed generation probabilities with a VDJ recombination model fitted to out-of-frame rearrangements, and checked the results against IGoR. A later analysis scored TCR-TCR, TCR-HLA and TCR-CMV co-occurrence with hypergeometric tests, applying a repertoire-size bias correction to TCR pairs. A later analysis estimated false discovery rates by permuting HLA or CMV assignments 20 times. In a later analysis, co-occurring TCRs were grouped using DBSCAN, and TCRdist sequence similarity was added for clustering within HLA-allele-positive subsets. For co-occurrence clustering, repertoires with fewer than 30,000 or more than 120,000 public chains were excluded, along with a handful of repertoires with anomalous nucleotide sharing. TCRdb took over this immuneACCESS table, retaining in-frame rearrangements with V and J assigned. Such tables are incomplete; in checked studies, under half of the missing clones stem from an unresolved V gene, and the remainder is unexplained. V and J calls and clone size are copied from that table; D and trimming were computed from the DNA. The sample includes around 140,000 clones, with around two thirds observed a single time. Over 1.5% of the sample goes to the ten largest clones.

The cohort was made up of about 670 healthy bone marrow donors. All cohort members were sampled while nominally healthy, although unrecorded immune exposures were likely present. The donor tested CMV seronegative, placing the donor among the 350 to 400 seronegative members of the cohort. A peripheral blood sample was provided by each donor, and peripheral blood mononuclear cells were used for TCR beta sequencing. The Qiagen DNeasy Blood Extraction Kit was used to extract genomic DNA from the blood cell samples. Turning to this clone: The antigen it binds to is not known. No clone much larger than this one lies a single base away; base qualities are absent.

The TCR sequence derives from a male donor in good health and CMV-seronegative. The sequenced sample was PBMCs.

The CDR3 has the sequence CASSEWLAASVRTDTQYF. The DNA sequence reads TGTGCCAGCAGTGAATGGTTAGCCGCCTCAGTTCGCACAGATACGCAGTATTTT. In this chain, TRBV6-1 is recombined with TRBJ2-3; too little of a D gene remains to name it. Looking up the germline V gene yields CDR1 MNHNS and CDR2 SASEGT. The CDR3 starts with the cysteine, ends with the phenylalanine, and has 18 residues. Only CDR3 DNA is held: 54 bases, read in frame from base 1. V is cut by 2 bases and J by 1 base, and the space between the germline ends is 19 bases.